The rows below give T cell receptor beta chains drawn from one sample of a study of blood T cells in healthy people across ages. TCRdb independently ran MiXCR on the 5' RACE reads; one entry per CDR3 protein. The data hold about 1.5 million distinct CDR3 sequences, with 35% to 45% observed a single time. Specimen: blood. These receptors were taken from a woman under 30 in good health. Both conserved end residues are part of each CDR3. Fields, in order: D gene, V gene, clone size, J gene, CDR3 DNA, CDR3 protein. A D gene is named only where the DNA matches it firmly. Not every row has a clone size; where given, it reads once, few, many or a size class.

>NA|TRBV9|NA|TRBJ1-5
TGTGCCAGCAACCCACTCGAGGTCTTTAGCAATCAGCCCCAGCATTTT
CASNPLEVFSNQPQHF
>TRBD2|TRBV5-1|NA|TRBJ2-1
TGCGCCAGCAGCTTCAGAGCGGGGGGGAACAATGAGCAGTTCTTC
CASSFRAGGNNEQFF
>TRBD1|TRBV11-2|NA|TRBJ1-5
TGTGCCAGCAGCGTCGACAGGGCCGGCCAGCCCCAGCATTTT
CASSVDRAGQPQHF
>NA|TRBV20-1|NA|TRBJ1-5
TGCAGTGCTACCTGGTTGGGGGACAATCAGCCCCAGCATTTT
CSATWLGDNQPQHF
>NA|TRBV25-1|once|TRBJ1-2
TGTGCCAGCAGTGCGGGGATCGGCTATGGCTACACCTTC
CASSAGIGYGYTF
>TRBD2|TRBV7-2|NA|TRBJ2-3
TGTGCCAGCAGCTGGCGGACTAGCGGGTTTGGCCGGGATACGCAGTATTTT
CASSWRTSGFGRDTQYF
>NA|TRBV7-2|NA|TRBJ1-2
TGTGCCACCGGCAACAGGGAATTCTATGGCTACACCTTC
CATGNREFYGYTF
>TRBD2|TRBV7-9|few|TRBJ2-1
TGTGCCAGCAGGCAAGGTAGCGGGTTCCTAGCTGAGCAGTTCTTC
CASRQGSGFLAEQFF
>NA|TRBV18|NA|TRBJ2-7
TGTGCCAGCTCACCACTCGCTAGCGTATACGAGCAGTACTTC
CASSPLASVYEQYF
>TRBD1|TRBV5-6|NA|TRBJ2-3
TGTGCCAGCAGCTTCCGGGACAGGGATCAAGATACGCAGTATTTT
CASSFRDRDQDTQYF
>TRBD2|TRBV7-2|few|TRBJ2-7
TGTGCCAGCAGCGACGGACTAGCGGGAGTTGGATACGAGCAGTACTTC
CASSDGLAGVGYEQYF
>NA|TRBV6-5|NA|TRBJ2-5
TGTGCCAGCAGTCACAGCCAAGAGACCCAGTACTTC
CASSHSQETQYF
>TRBD1|TRBV27|NA|TRBJ2-1
TGTGCCAGCAGAACGACAGGGCTCAATGAGCAGTTCTTC
CASRTTGLNEQFF
>NA|TRBV4-3|NA|TRBJ2-7
TGCGCCAGCAGCCAAGGGGGGCAGGGCTCCTACAATGAGCAGTACTTC
CASSQGGQGSYNEQYF
>TRBD1|TRBV4-1|few|TRBJ1-5
TGCGCCGGCAGCCCACAGGGGAGCAATCAGCCCCAGCATTTT
CAGSPQGSNQPQHF
>NA|TRBV21-1|few|TRBJ2-1
TGTGCCAGCAGCAGGAAAGACAGGGGCTCCTACAATGAGCAGTTCTTC
CASSRKDRGSYNEQFF
>NA|TRBV20-1|NA|TRBJ1-1
TGCAGTGCTGGGAGGGGGGAGGAGGCTTTCTTT
CSAGRGEEAFF
>NA|TRBV10-3|few|TRBJ2-2
TGTGCCATCAGTCCGGGGCGATCGAACACCGGGGAGCTGTTTTTT
CAISPGRSNTGELFF
>TRBD2|TRBV20-1|NA|TRBJ2-7
TGCAGTGCTAGGGCCCTCGGGACTAGCCTGTACGAGCAGTACTTC
CSARALGTSLYEQYF
>NA|TRBV12-3/TRBV12-4|NA|TRBJ2-3
TGTGCCAGCAGTCCCCGGCTAGAAGTAAGCACAGATACGCAGTATTTT
CASSPRLEVSTDTQYF
>TRBD1|TRBV12-3/TRBV12-4|NA|TRBJ1-5
TGTGCCAGCAGTCCCTGGGGACAGGGAAATCAGCCCCAGCATTTT
CASSPWGQGNQPQHF
>TRBD1|TRBV20-1|NA|TRBJ2-5
TGCAGTGCCACACAGGGGACCCAAGAGACCCAGTACTTC
CSATQGTQETQYF